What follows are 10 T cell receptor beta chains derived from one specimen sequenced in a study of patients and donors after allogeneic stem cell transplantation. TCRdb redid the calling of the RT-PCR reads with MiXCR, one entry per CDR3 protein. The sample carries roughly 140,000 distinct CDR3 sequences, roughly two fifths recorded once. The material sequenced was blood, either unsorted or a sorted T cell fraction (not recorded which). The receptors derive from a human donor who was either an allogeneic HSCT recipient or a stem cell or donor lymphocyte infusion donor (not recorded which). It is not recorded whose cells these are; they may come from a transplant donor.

CDR3 loop: CSAYLGTGISQPQHF. In DNA, the CDR3 is TGCAGTGCTTATCTGGGGACAGGGATTAGTCAGCCCCAGCATTTT. The chain employs TRBV20-1 and TRBJ1-5; 9 nucleotides align to TRBD1. The CDR3 runs to 15 residues. J gave up 6 bases and V 5 bases, and 11 bases lay outside the gene matches. From germline, CDR1 is DFQATT and CDR2 SNEGSKA (reference sequence).

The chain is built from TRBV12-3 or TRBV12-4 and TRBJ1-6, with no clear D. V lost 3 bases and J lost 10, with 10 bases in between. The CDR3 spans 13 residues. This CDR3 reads CASSFAQSSPLHF. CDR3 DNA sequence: TGTGCCAGCAGTTTCGCTCAGAGCTCACCCCTCCACTTT.

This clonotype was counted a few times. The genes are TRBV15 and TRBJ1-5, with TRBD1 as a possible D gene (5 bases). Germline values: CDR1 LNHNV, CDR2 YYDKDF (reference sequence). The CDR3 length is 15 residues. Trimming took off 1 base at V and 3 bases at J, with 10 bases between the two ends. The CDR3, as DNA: TGTGCCACCAGCAGAGGATCAGGGCACAATCAGCCCCAGCATTTT. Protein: CATSRGSGHNQPQHF.

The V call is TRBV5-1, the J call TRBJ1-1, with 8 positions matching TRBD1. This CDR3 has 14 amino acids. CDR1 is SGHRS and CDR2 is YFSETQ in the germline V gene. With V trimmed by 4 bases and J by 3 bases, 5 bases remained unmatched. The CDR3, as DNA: TGCGCCAGCAGCGGGGACAGGACTTACACTGAAGCTTTCTTT. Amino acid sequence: CASSGDRTYTEAFF.

The CDR3 reads CASSPLRGNIQYF. The CDR3 DNA reads as TGTGCCAGCAGCCCACTCAGGGGCAACATTCAGTACTTC. This chain uses TRBV28 with TRBJ2-4; a possible D gene is TRBD1 (6 bases). Deletions cut 6 bases from V and 7 bases from J, with 13 bases between. The CDR3 has 13 residues. CDR1 and CDR2 from the germline V gene are MDHEN and SYDVKM.

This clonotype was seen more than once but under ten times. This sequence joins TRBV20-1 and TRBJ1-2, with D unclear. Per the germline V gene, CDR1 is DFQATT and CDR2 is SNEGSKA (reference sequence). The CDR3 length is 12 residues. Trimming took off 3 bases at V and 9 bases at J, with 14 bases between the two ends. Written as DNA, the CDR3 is TGCAGTGCTAGTCACTGGACCCCAAGCTACACCTTC. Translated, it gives CSASHWTPSYTF.

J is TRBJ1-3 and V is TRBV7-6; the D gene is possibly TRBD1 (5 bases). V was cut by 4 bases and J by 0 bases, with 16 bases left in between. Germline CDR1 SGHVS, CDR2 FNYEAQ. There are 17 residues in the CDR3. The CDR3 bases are TGTGCCAGCAGCTCCCCTCGGGGGAGGGTCTCTGGAAACACCATATATTTT. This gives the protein CASSSPRGRVSGNTIYF.

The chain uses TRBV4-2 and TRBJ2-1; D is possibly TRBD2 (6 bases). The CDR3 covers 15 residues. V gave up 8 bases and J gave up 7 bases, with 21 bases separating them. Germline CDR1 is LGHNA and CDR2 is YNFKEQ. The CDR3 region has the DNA TGTGCCAGCGACCATTGGGGATTTGGGGGGAATGAGCAGTTCTTC. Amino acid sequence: CASDHWGFGGNEQFF.

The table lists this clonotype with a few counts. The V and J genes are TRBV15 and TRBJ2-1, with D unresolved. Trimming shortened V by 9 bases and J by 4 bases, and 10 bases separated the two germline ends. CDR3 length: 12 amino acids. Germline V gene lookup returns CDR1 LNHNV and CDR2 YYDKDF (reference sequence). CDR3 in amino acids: CATGLQYNEQFF. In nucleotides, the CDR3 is TGTGCCACAGGGTTGCAGTACAATGAGCAGTTCTTC.

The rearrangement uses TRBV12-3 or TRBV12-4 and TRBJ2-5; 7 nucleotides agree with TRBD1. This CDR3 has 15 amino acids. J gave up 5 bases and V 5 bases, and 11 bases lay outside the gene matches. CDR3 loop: CASSIGQAPGETQYF. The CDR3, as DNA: TGTGCCAGCAGTATAGGACAGGCCCCGGGGGAGACCCAGTACTTC.